The source of this T cell receptor beta chain is a study of regulatory dendritic cells for organ transplantation. The germline gives CDR1 SGHTA, CDR2 FQGNSA. Deletions cut 5 bases from V and 8 bases from J, with 13 bases between. The CDR3 spans 13 residues. Sorted T cells were CFSE-labeled and cultured approximately five days with allogeneic regulatory or mature dendritic cells at 1:10. Here immunoSEQ multiplex PCR was the method, and the copy in TCRdb shows in-frame clones only, minus some. The sample includes around 19,000 clones, less than 85% of them seen just once. This clone was recorded only once. Its antigen is as yet unknown.

This receptor was taken from a human donor in good health. The specimen sequenced was memory CD4+ T cells from blood cultured with regulatory dendritic cells. The subset denotes: CD45RO+ memory T cells. The chain carries TRBV7-2 and TRBJ2-1, with a possible D match to TRBD1 (6 bases). CDR3 DNA sequence: TGTGCCAGCAGCCTACGGACAGTCCATGAGCAGTTCTTC. It translates to CASSLRTVHEQFF.